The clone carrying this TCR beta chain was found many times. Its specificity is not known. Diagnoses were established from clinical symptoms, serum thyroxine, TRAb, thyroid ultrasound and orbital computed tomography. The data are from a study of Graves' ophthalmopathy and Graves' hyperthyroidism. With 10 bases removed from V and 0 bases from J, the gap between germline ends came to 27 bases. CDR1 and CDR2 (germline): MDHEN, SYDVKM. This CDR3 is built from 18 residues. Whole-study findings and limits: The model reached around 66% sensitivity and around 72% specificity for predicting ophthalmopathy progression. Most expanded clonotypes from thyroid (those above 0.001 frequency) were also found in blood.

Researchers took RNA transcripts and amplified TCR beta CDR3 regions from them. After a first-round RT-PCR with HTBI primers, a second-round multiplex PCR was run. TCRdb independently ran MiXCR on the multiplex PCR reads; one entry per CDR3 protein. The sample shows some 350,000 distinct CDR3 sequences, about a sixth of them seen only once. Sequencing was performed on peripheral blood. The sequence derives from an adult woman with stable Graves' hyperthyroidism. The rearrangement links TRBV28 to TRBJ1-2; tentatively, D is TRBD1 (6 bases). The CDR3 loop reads CAIANPGQDGGPNYGYTF. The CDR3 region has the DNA TGTGCCATCGCAAATCCGGGACAAGATGGGGGGCCTAACTATGGCTACACCTTC.